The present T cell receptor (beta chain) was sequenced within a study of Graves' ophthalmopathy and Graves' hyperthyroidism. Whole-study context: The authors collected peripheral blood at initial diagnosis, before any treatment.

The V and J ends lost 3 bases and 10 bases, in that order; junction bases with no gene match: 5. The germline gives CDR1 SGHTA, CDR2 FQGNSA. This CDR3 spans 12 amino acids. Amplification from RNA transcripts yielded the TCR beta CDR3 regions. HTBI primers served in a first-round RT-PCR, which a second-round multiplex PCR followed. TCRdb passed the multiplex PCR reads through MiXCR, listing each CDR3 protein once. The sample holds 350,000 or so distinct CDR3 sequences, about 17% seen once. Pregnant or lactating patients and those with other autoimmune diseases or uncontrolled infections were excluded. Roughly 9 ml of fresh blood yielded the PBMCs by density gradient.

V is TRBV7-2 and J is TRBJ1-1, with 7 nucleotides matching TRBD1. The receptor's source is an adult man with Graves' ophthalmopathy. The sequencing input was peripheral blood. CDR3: CASSLGQIGAFF. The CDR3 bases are TGTGCCAGCAGCTTGGGACAGATTGGAGCTTTCTTT.